Listed below are T cell receptor beta chains from one sample, sequenced in a study of T cells after yellow fever vaccination. TCRdb re-called the 5' RACE reads through MiXCR, storing one row per CDR3 protein. The repertoire has about 220,000 distinct CDR3 sequences, approximately 6.3% of them found once; the top ten carry 1% to 1.2%. The specimen was CD4+ T cells sorted from PBMCs, collected on the day of the yellow fever booster vaccination. All receptors come from a man aged 30 to 39 who received the YFV17D yellow fever vaccine. CDR3s include the opening cysteine and the closing phenylalanine or tryptophan. Fields, in order: CDR3 DNA, CDR3 protein, clone size, J gene, D gene, V gene. D genes are given only for firm matches. Part of the rows lack a size; the others show once, few, many or a class for expanded clones.

TGCAGTGTCAGAGGGCAGTTTAGCACAGATACGCAGTATTTT CSVRGQFSTDTQYF - TRBJ2-3 - TRBV20-1
TGTGCCAGCAGCCAGTCGCGGGGTTCCTACAATGAGCAGTTCTTC CASSQSRGSYNEQFF many TRBJ2-1 - TRBV7-6
TGCGCCAGCAGCTACGTTGGACTAGCGAGCTACGAGCAGTACTTC CASSYVGLASYEQYF - TRBJ2-7 TRBD2 TRBV4-3
TGCGCCACCGGGGACGGGGACACCGGGGAGCTGTTTTTT CATGDGDTGELFF few TRBJ2-2 - TRBV5-1
TGTGCCAGCAGCTCCACTAGCTCCACGCAGTATTTT CASSSTSSTQYF few TRBJ2-3 - TRBV7-2
TGCAGTGCTAGAGGTCGGCAGCTCTACGAGCAGTACTTC CSARGRQLYEQYF many TRBJ2-7 - TRBV20-1
TGTGCCTGGAGTGTGAACAGGGGGCTCGGCCTAGCTTTCTTT CAWSVNRGLGLAFF few TRBJ1-1 TRBD1 TRBV30
TGTGCCAGCAGCCGCAAAGGAGGGACTAGCAGGGAAGAGACCCAGTACTTC CASSRKGGTSREETQYF many TRBJ2-5 TRBD2 TRBV3-1
TGTGCCAGCAGCCCTCAGGGTTGGGGGGCCTCTGGCTACACCTTC CASSPQGWGASGYTF few TRBJ1-2 - TRBV12-3/TRBV12-4
TGTGCCAGCTCATCGGGACTAGACTACGAGCAGTACTTC CASSSGLDYEQYF many TRBJ2-7 TRBD2 TRBV18
TGTGCCAGCAGCCGGGACAGGGTTGGCGAGCAGTACTTC CASSRDRVGEQYF many TRBJ2-7 TRBD1 TRBV6-1
TGTGCCTCCGGGACATCTTACGAGCAGTACTTC CASGTSYEQYF many TRBJ2-7 - TRBV28
TGTGCCAGCACCCACGGGTCCCGTACGCAGTATTTT CASTHGSRTQYF - TRBJ2-3 - TRBV28
TGTGCCAGTAGTATACCAGGGTCGGACTATGGCTACACCTTC CASSIPGSDYGYTF - TRBJ1-2 - TRBV19
TGCAGCGTTGGATCACCTCAGGGGGCGATCTACGAGCAGTACTTC CSVGSPQGAIYEQYF few TRBJ2-7 TRBD1 TRBV29-1
TGTGCCACCAGCAGAGACCCAGGGGCGGTATACGAGCAGTACTTC CATSRDPGAVYEQYF many TRBJ2-7 - TRBV15
TGTGCCACCAGGGCTCCTAGCGGCGGGGATACGCAGTATTTT CATRAPSGGDTQYF many TRBJ2-3 TRBD2 TRBV24-1
TGTGCCAGCAGCTTTGGTAGCGGGGGCCAAGAGACCCAGTACTTC CASSFGSGGQETQYF - TRBJ2-5 TRBD2 TRBV7-9
TGTGCCAGCAGCCAAGGGGGGGATTTGCCCTACGAGCAGTACTTC CASSQGGDLPYEQYF few TRBJ2-7 - TRBV4-2
TGTGCCAGCAGCTTAAGGGGGGGGCCTCCCTACAATGAGCAGTTCTTC CASSLRGGPPYNEQFF few TRBJ2-1 - TRBV7-3
TGCAGCGTTGTCCTCGGCCAGGTCGAGTATTTT CSVVLGQVEYF - TRBJ2-3 - TRBV29-1
TGCGCCAGCAGCTTGGCCAGGGGGCAGCCCCAGCATTTT CASSLARGQPQHF - TRBJ1-5 TRBD1 TRBV5-1
TGTGCCAGCAGTCCTTTACCGACAGGTAACTCCTACGAGCAGTACTTC CASSPLPTGNSYEQYF few TRBJ2-7 - TRBV12-3/TRBV12-4
TGTGCCAGCAGTTCAACAGGGGGCGGCACTGAAGCTTTCTTT CASSSTGGGTEAFF many TRBJ1-1 TRBD1 TRBV9
TGTGCCAGTCGAGACAGGGCCGTCTTGGGAGCTTTCTTT CASRDRAVLGAFF few TRBJ1-1 TRBD1 TRBV27
TGCAGTGCTTCACAGTTCTACGAGCAGTACTTC CSASQFYEQYF many TRBJ2-7 - TRBV20-1
TGTGCCAGCAGTTTCATTGTGAACACTGAAGCTTTCTTT CASSFIVNTEAFF many TRBJ1-1 - TRBV6-2/TRBV6-3
TGCGCCAGCAGCTTGGGGGTGCTAGTTACCGGGGAGCTGTTTTTT CASSLGVLVTGELFF few TRBJ2-2 - TRBV5-1
TGTGCCAGCAGCTCTCACGTGTGGGGCGGGAGATACGAGCAGTACTTC CASSSHVWGGRYEQYF - TRBJ2-7 TRBD2 TRBV7-9
TGTGCCAGCAGCCAAGACTGGATGGCAGATACGCAGTATTTT CASSQDWMADTQYF - TRBJ2-3 - TRBV4-2
TGTGCCAGCAGCGAAGTTCGGACTAGCAGGGACAATGAGCAGTTCTTC CASSEVRTSRDNEQFF - TRBJ2-1 TRBD2 TRBV7-6
TGTGCCAGCAGCCCTGGGGGGCAGGGGGAAGCTTTCTTT CASSPGGQGEAFF many TRBJ1-1 - TRBV7-2
TGTGCCAGCCTGGGGACAGGCGGGTACGAGCAGTACTTC CASLGTGGYEQYF - TRBJ2-7 TRBD1 TRBV18
TGTGCCAGCTCACCGGCCGGGGACAGCATTTCTAACGAGCAGTACTTC CASSPAGDSISNEQYF many TRBJ2-7 TRBD1 TRBV18
TGCAGTGCTAAGTTCGGCGGCACAGATACGCAGTATTTT CSAKFGGTDTQYF many TRBJ2-3 - TRBV20-1
TGCGCCACCAAAGCGGGATCCACAGATACGCAGTATTTT CATKAGSTDTQYF - TRBJ2-3 TRBD2 TRBV5-1
TGTGCCAGCAGCTTAAACCCAGCTACATCAGATACGCAGTATTTT CASSLNPATSDTQYF few TRBJ2-3 - TRBV7-3
TGTGCCACCAGTGGGGCGATTGGCAATCAGCCCCAGCATTTT CATSGAIGNQPQHF many TRBJ1-5 - TRBV24-1
TGTGCCACCAGTGACCTTACTAGCGGAAGCTCCTACAATGAGCAGTTCTTC CATSDLTSGSSYNEQFF many TRBJ2-1 TRBD2 TRBV24-1
TGTGCCAGCAGTATTGGGGGGGGGCGAAGGTCCGGGGAGCTGTTTTTT CASSIGGGRRSGELFF many TRBJ2-2 - TRBV6-5
TGCAGCGTTGAGGATTTTGCAGATACGCAGTATTTT CSVEDFADTQYF many TRBJ2-3 - TRBV29-1
TGTGCCAGCAGTTACTATCCGAGCGGGAGTGTATATGAGCAGTTCTTC CASSYYPSGSVYEQFF many TRBJ2-1 TRBD2 TRBV6-5
TGTGCCAGCAGTTCCCAACTGAACTCCAATGAGCAGTTCTTC CASSSQLNSNEQFF few TRBJ2-1 - TRBV12-3/TRBV12-4
TGTGCCAGCAGCTTAGGGCAGGGCGCGGGGGAGCTGTTTTTT CASSLGQGAGELFF many TRBJ2-2 - TRBV7-2
TGTGCCAGCAGTAGACTGGGTGTAGAGCAGTACTTC CASSRLGVEQYF many TRBJ2-7 - TRBV28
TGTGCCAGCCGTCTGATAATGGAGGGCCCGGCTCCCCTCCACTTT CASRLIMEGPAPLHF many TRBJ1-6 - TRBV6-5
TGCAGTGCTAGAGCCCCTTCGGGGTACCAAGAGACCCAGTACTTC CSARAPSGYQETQYF - TRBJ2-5 - TRBV20-1
TGTGCCAGCACCCCAAGCGGGCGTTTGAGCTCCTATAATTCACCCCTCCACTTT CASTPSGRLSSYNSPLHF many TRBJ1-6 - TRBV7-8
TGCTGTGCCTCTGAACCCGGACGGTCTAGCACAGATACGCAGTATTTT CCASEPGRSSTDTQYF - TRBJ2-3 - TRBV20-1
TGTGCCAGCAGTTTAACCGAGGGTGGAGAGCCCCAGCATTTT CASSLTEGGEPQHF many TRBJ1-5 - TRBV12-3/TRBV12-4
TGTGCCAGCAGTCGGACAGGGGCCGAGAACACCATATATTTT CASSRTGAENTIYF few TRBJ1-3 TRBD1 TRBV12-3/TRBV12-4